This T cell receptor beta chain was documented in a study of blood T cell repertoires in COVID-19. At the level of the study: T cells, B-cell-depleted T cells, or PBMCs supplied cDNA or gDNA.

Assay used: immunoSEQ multiplex PCR; TCRdb lists only in-frame clones, some missing. The table includes about 480,000 clones, 75% to 90% detected once. Germline loops: CDR1 MNHEY, CDR2 SVGAGI. The length of the CDR3 is 15 residues. The V end was cut by 2 bases, the J end by 0 bases, with 5 bases between. The chain recombines TRBV6-5 with TRBJ2-6; D is possibly TRBD1 (5 bases). The sample was peripheral blood. The clonotype was recovered from a man aged 18 to 35 with COVID-19, enrolled during active disease. CDR3 protein: CASSYDSSGANVLTF. Written as DNA, the CDR3 is TGTGCCAGCAGTTACGACAGCTCTGGGGCCAACGTCCTGACTTTC.